This TCR beta chain was captured in a study of STAT5B mutations in CD4+ large granular lymphocyte leukemia. Study-level findings and limits: Approximately 25% of private leukemic clonotypes occurred rarely in other patients' non-leukemic repertoires. 8/27 top patient clones versus 2/35 control clones were TRBV06-family.

Control samples were healthy donors' buffy coats. V lost 4 bases to trimming and J lost 5 bases; unmatched junction nucleotides: 13. The CDR3 contains 16 residues. In germline, CDR1 is MGHRA, CDR2 YSYEKL. The table came from immunoSEQ multiplex PCR; TCRdb's copy has only in-frame clones and leaves some out. The table records over 35,000 clones, 65% to 90% of them present only once. A single count supports this clone. Its antigen remains unidentified. This clonotype was obtained from a human donor in good health. Sequences were obtained from CD4+ T cells from blood buffy coats. The chain employs TRBV4-1 and TRBJ2-7, with TRBD1 identical over 8 bases. Here the CDR3 reads CASSPPGTGLLDEQYF. CDR3 nucleotide sequence: TGCGCCAGCAGCCCCCCCGGGACAGGTCTTCTCGACGAGCAGTACTTC.